This T cell receptor beta chain was captured in a study of T cell changes during pregnancy in multiple sclerosis. Clones were sequenced by immunoSEQ multiplex PCR, and TCRdb holds only the in-frame ones, with some missing. The sample records 40,000 or so clones, approximately 90% being singletons. There are 15 residues in the CDR3. V was cut by 0 bases and J by 2 bases, with 10 bases left in between. The germline CDR1 and CDR2 sequences are LGHNA and YSLEER. The V call is TRBV4-3, the J call TRBJ1-2, with D maybe TRBD1 (5 bases). Sequenced here: CD4+ T cells from peripheral blood mononuclear cells, sampled before pregnancy. This clonotype originated in a female donor with multiple sclerosis, enrolled in a pregnancy study. The CDR3 DNA sequence: TGCGCCAGCAGCCAAGAAGGGCAGGGCAACTATGGCTACACCTTC. Translation gives CASSQEGQGNYGYTF.